These 25 T cell receptor beta chains share one sample of origin, sequenced in a study of cytomegalovirus exposure and HLA in healthy donors (dated by TCRdb to about 2017). Receptor amplification or capture employed the immunoSEQ multiplex PCR assay. For the multiplex PCR, a mixture combining 60 forward primers for TCR Vbeta segments and 13 reverse primers for TCR Jbeta segments was used. TCRdb obtained this table from immuneACCESS and retained in-frame rearrangements with V and J assigned. These tables miss some clones; where compared with another copy, unresolved V genes account for less than half of the shortfall, and the remainder is unexplained. In this sample the table shows 55,000 or so clones, approximately 73% of which occur a single time. The ten most abundant clones make up under 3% of the sample. Material: PBMCs. These receptor sequences come from a man between 18 and 35 years old in good health and CMV-seronegative.

This clone was recorded only once. The chain couples TRBV6-1 to TRBJ1-5, with D unclear. CDR3 length equals 14 residues. V lost 0 bases and J 4 bases, leaving 7 bases between the germline ends. Germline CDR1 MNHNS, CDR2 SASEGT. The CDR3 DNA is TGTGCCAGCAGTGAAGCAGGAGGAAATCAGCCCCAGCATTTT. Amino acids: CASSEAGGNQPQHF.

The gene calls are TRBV4-3 and TRBJ2-3, with D unclear. V dropped 0 bases and J dropped 2 bases, with 12 bases sitting between them. CDR1 LGHNA and CDR2 YSLEER come from the germline V gene. The CDR3 sequence is 16 residues long. The CDR3 bases are TGCGCCAGCAGCCAAGAATGCGTAGAATTCACAGATACGCAGTATTTT. Amino acid sequence: CASSQECVEFTDTQYF.

The V gene is TRBV6-6, the J gene TRBJ2-2; D uncertain. V lost 6 bases and J lost 6, with 11 bases in between. Germline lookup yields CDR1 MNHNY and CDR2 SVGAGI (reference sequence). The CDR3 has 13 amino acids. CDR3 nucleotides: TGTGCCAGCAGCCTTACGGTACCCGGGGAGCTGTTTTTT. Translated: CASSLTVPGELFF.

The CDR3 spells CASSPDTPGGNIQYF. The CDR3 bases are TGTGCCAGCAGCCCAGACACACCCGGAGGAAACATTCAGTACTTC. The chain joins TRBV6-5 to TRBJ2-4, with D maybe TRBD2 (5 bases). This CDR3 has 15 residues. V shed 6 bases and J shed 6 bases, with 18 bases lying between them. Germline CDR1 and CDR2: MNHEY and SVGAGI.

V gene TRBV7-9 combines with J gene TRBJ2-1; 12 nucleotides agree with TRBD2. There are 15 residues in the CDR3. Trimming took 5 bases from V and 7 from J; bases not matched to a gene: 6. The germline V gene encodes CDR1 SEHNR and CDR2 FQNEAQ (reference sequence). CDR3 sequence: CASSPLAGGGNEQFF. CDR3 coding DNA: TGTGCCAGCAGCCCCCTAGCGGGAGGGGGGAATGAGCAGTTCTTC.

This clone was seen only a few times. The chain recombines TRBV10-3 with TRBJ1-5; 7 bases match TRBD1. Trimming removed 0 bases from V and 0 bases from J; junction bases left unmatched: 2. Germline V gene sequence: CDR1 ENHRY, CDR2 SYGVKD. CDR3 length: 16 residues. The CDR3 DNA follows: TGTGCCATCAGTGAGTCAACAGGGGATAGCAATCAGCCCCAGCATTTT. Encoded protein: CAISESTGDSNQPQHF.

The chain joins TRBV5-4 to TRBJ2-3; 10 nucleotides match TRBD2. With 3 bases clipped from V and 2 bases from J, the junction kept 6 bases outside the gene matches. This CDR3 comprises 16 residues. Germline lookup yields CDR1 SGHNT and CDR2 YYREEE (reference sequence). As DNA, the CDR3 is TGTGCCAGCAGCTCGTCGGGACTAGCGATCACAGATACGCAGTATTTT. It yields the protein CASSSSGLAITDTQYF.

This clone has more than one count but fewer than ten. The CDR3 DNA reads TGCGCCAGCAGCCAAGGAGTGACTAGCGGGAGTAGGGAGCAGTACTTC. Its translation is CASSQGVTSGSREQYF. The chain links TRBV4-3 to TRBJ2-7; 12 positions agree with TRBD2. J gave up 7 bases and V 1 base, and 8 bases lay outside the gene matches. Germline V CDR1 and CDR2: LGHNA, YSLEER. This CDR3 region has 16 residues.

The chain links TRBV7-8 to TRBJ1-1; tentative D call: TRBD1 (5 bases). V was trimmed by 4 bases and J by 4 bases, leaving 13 bases between them. CDR1 and CDR2 (germline): SGHVS, FQNEAQ. This CDR3 has 14 residues. The CDR3 DNA reads as TGTGCCAGCAGCTCACAGACAGTACCCACTGAAGCTTTCTTT. Its translation is CASSSQTVPTEAFF.

This chain joins TRBV6-1 and TRBJ1-1; 8 positions agree with TRBD1. J was trimmed by 5 bases and V by 6 bases; bases with no gene match: 8. CDR3 length equals 14 residues. CDR1 and CDR2 (germline): MNHNS, SASEGT. The CDR3 here is CASRSGGVVTEAFF. The CDR3 nucleotides are TGTGCCAGCAGATCAGGGGGCGTGGTGACTGAAGCTTTCTTT.

The J gene is TRBJ2-5, the V gene TRBV13; 9 positions agree with TRBD2. V was pared by 4 bases and J by 4 bases, with 10 bases of the junction left unmatched. Germline V gene lookup returns CDR1 PRHDT and CDR2 FYEKMQ (reference sequence). This CDR3 region has 16 residues. CDR3: CASSSLVAGARETQYF. CDR3 in DNA: TGTGCCAGCAGCTCACTGGTAGCGGGAGCGAGAGAGACCCAGTACTTC.

Only one count was recorded for this clone. Compared with germline, one end of the junction differs, possibly owing to a read error. The chain uses TRBV5-1 and TRBJ1-1; 12 nucleotides agree with TRBD1. Germline CDR1 is SGHRS and CDR2 is YFSETQ. The CDR3 runs to 14 residues. The CDR3 loop reads CASRLGQGATEAFF. The CDR3 region has the DNA TGCGCCAGCAGGTTGGGACAGGGGGCCACTGAAGCTTTCTTT. Variable domain in full (rest from reference TRBV5-1 and TRBJ1-1): KAGVTQTPRYLIKTRGQQVTLSCSPISGHRSVSWYQQTPGQGLQFLFEYFSETQRNKGNFPGRFSGRQFSNSRSEMNVSTLELGDSALYLCASRLGQGATEAFFGQGTRLTVV.

This chain joins TRBV6-1 and TRBJ2-2; a possible D gene is TRBD2 (6 bases). V was cut by 8 bases and J by 0 bases, with 10 bases left in between. In germline, CDR1 is MNHNS, CDR2 SASEGT. This CDR3 is built from 14 residues. CDR3 residues: CASGGNANTGELFF. The CDR3 DNA is TGTGCCAGCGGGGGGAACGCGAACACCGGGGAGCTGTTTTTT.

About this clone itself: Sequence at one end of the junction differs from germline and may be a read error. This specimen includes other DNA sequences encoding the same CDR3. The chain joins TRBV29-1 to TRBJ2-4; TRBD2 is a possible D gene (5 bases). The CDR3 has 12 residues. Germline-derived CDR1 and CDR2 are SQVTM and ANQGSEA. The CDR3 DNA sequence: TGCAGCGTCCGTAGTTCGGGAAACATTCAGTACTTT. Translating gives CSVRSSGNIQYF. Together with reference TRBV29-1 and TRBJ2-4, the CDR3 gives the full variable domain: SAVISQKPSRDICQRGTSLTIQCQVDSQVTMMFWYRQQPGQSLTLIATANQGSEATYESGFVIDKFPISRPNLTFSTLTVSNMSPEDSSIYLCSVRSSGNIQYFGAGTRLSVL.

In this sample, this clone turned up once. The chain combines TRBV29-1 with TRBJ2-7; TRBD1 might be the D (6 bases). Germline CDR1 reads SQVTM; CDR2 reads ANQGSEA. The V and J ends lost 5 bases and 3 bases respectively, with 17 bases between them. The CDR3 is 14 amino acids. The CDR3 is CSVQAQGYDYEQYF. The CDR3 bases are TGCAGCGTTCAGGCCCAGGGGTATGACTACGAGCAGTACTTC.

This chain joins TRBV4-1 and TRBJ2-3; D might be TRBD2 (6 bases). CDR1 and CDR2 from the germline V gene are MGHRA and YSYEKL. CDR3 length: 15 residues. V was clipped by 0 bases and J by 4 bases, with 11 bases between them. The CDR3 nucleotides are TGCGCCAGCAGCCAAGAGCGGGGAGAGTCAGATACGCAGTATTTT. Amino acids: CASSQERGESDTQYF.

This clone has just a few counts. This chain uses TRBV10-1 with TRBJ2-1, with TRBD2 identical over 10 bases. CDR3 length: 19 amino acids. Trimming removed 5 bases from V and 2 bases from J; junction bases left unmatched: 15. Germline V lookup: CDR1 WNHNN, CDR2 SYGVQD (reference sequence). The CDR3 nucleotides read TGCGCCAGCAGTCCGGGACTAGCGTTATCAGGGATTGCCTACAATGAGCAGTTCTTC. It specifies CASSPGLALSGIAYNEQFF.

The chain is built from TRBV30 and TRBJ1-4, with D possibly matching TRBD1 (6 bases). V dropped 3 bases and J dropped 7 bases, with 12 bases sitting between them. Germline lookup yields CDR1 GTSNPN and CDR2 SVGIG (reference sequence). CDR3 length: 13 residues. DNA of the CDR3: TGTGCCTGGAGAGCAGGGGAGGGTGAAAAACTGTTTTTT. Translated: CAWRAGEGEKLFF.

V gene TRBV29-1 combines with J gene TRBJ1-2; D remains ambiguous. V was trimmed by 6 bases and J by 0 bases, leaving 14 bases between them. Looked up from germline, CDR1 is SQVTM and CDR2 is ANQGSEA. The CDR3 is 14 residues long. The CDR3 nucleotides read TGCAGCGTCGGAACCCCTAGAACTAACTATGGCTACACCTTC. Its protein product is CSVGTPRTNYGYTF.

The rearrangement joins TRBV6-4 to TRBJ1-5; D is possibly TRBD1 (5 bases). V was clipped by 0 bases and J by 9 bases, with 9 bases between them. CDR3 size: 13 residues. Germline loops: CDR1 MRHNA, CDR2 SNTAGT. CDR3 sequence reads: CASSDSGGAPQHF. DNA for the CDR3: TGTGCCAGCAGTGACTCTGGTGGGGCGCCCCAGCATTTT.

This chain links TRBV6-5 with TRBJ2-5; 14 bases are shared with TRBD2. CDR3 length: 16 amino acids. V shed 2 bases, J shed 7 bases, and the junction held 6 bases outside the gene matches. Per germline, CDR1 MNHEY and CDR2 SVGAGI. The CDR3 nucleotides are TGTGCCAGCAGTTACGGGACTAGCGGGAGTGAGGGGACCCAGTACTTC. Encoded protein: CASSYGTSGSEGTQYF.

This chain uses TRBV19 with TRBJ1-1, with unresolved D. V was trimmed by 5 bases and J by 2 bases, leaving 9 bases between them. Germline CDR1 is LNHDA and CDR2 is SQIVND (reference sequence). The CDR3 extends over 13 amino acids. CDR3 in DNA: TGTGCCAGTAGTCTCCGGTTTAACACTGAAGCTTTCTTT. Translation gives CASSLRFNTEAFF.

The V and J genes are TRBV10-3 and TRBJ1-1; 9 positions match TRBD1. Per germline, CDR1 ENHRY and CDR2 SYGVKD. V lost 10 bases and J lost 5; bases outside the gene matches: 8. The CDR3 spans 13 residues. CDR3 amino acids: CATWDRVFTEAFF. The CDR3, as DNA: TGTGCCACATGGGACAGGGTATTTACTGAAGCTTTCTTT.

This clone was seen a few times. The gene calls are TRBV18 and TRBJ1-1; 8 bases align to TRBD1. The germline V gene encodes CDR1 KGHSH and CDR2 LQKENI. This CDR3 spans 14 amino acids. J was trimmed by 4 bases and V by 3 bases; bases with no gene match: 4. This chain's CDR3 is CASSPLDRGTEAFF. In DNA, the CDR3 is TGTGCCAGCTCACCCCTAGACAGGGGCACTGAAGCTTTCTTT. The full variable domain, with the rest looked up from reference TRBV18 and TRBJ1-1, is NAGVMQNPRHLVRRRGQEARLRCSPMKGHSHVYWYRQLPEEGLKFMVYLQKENIIDESGMPKERFSAEFPKEGPSILRIQQVVRGDSAAYFCASSPLDRGTEAFFGQGTRLTVV.

The J gene is TRBJ1-1, the V gene TRBV29-1; D not resolved. CDR1 is SQVTM, CDR2 ANQGSEA, per germline. The CDR3 extends over 12 amino acids. Trimming took off 7 bases at V and 0 bases at J, with 9 bases between the two ends. The CDR3 reads CSGVVMNTEAFF. The DNA of the CDR3 is TGCAGCGGAGTCGTCATGAACACTGAAGCTTTCTTT.